This T cell receptor (beta chain) was captured by sequencing in a study of blood T cells in healthy people across ages (dated by TCRdb to about 2015). Concerning the study at large: Template switching captured roughly one uniquely barcoded TCR beta cDNA molecule per two T cells in model experiments. Age-related changes in TCR beta repertoire diversity were measured in the study by deep sequencing normalized with unique cDNA molecular identifiers. Four age groups were formed from the donors: young (average approximately 16 years), middle-aged (around 37), aged (62) and long-lived (more than 75). To avoid experimental bias, donors of different ages were distributed randomly across sequencing lanes. Using the same blood draw, the study looked at two additional independent replicas of 1 million unique cDNA reads for two donors, one aged 18 to 30 and the other aged 80 or older. What the study reported, not specific to this receptor: Compared with the aged group, the long-lived group had more naive CD4+ T cells, fewer expanded clones and increased TCR diversity, suggesting age selection. Conclusive comparison of naive and antigen-experienced compartments was prevented by the profiling of bulk unsorted PBMCs. Observed TCR beta diversity per million T cells fell roughly linearly with age, and a significant reduction was already apparent by age roughly 40. Because donor CMV infection status was unknown, age-related changes in expanded clonotypes were potentially confounded. A strong correlation was found between observed TCR beta diversity and the percentage of naive T cells measured by flow cytometry. Estimates of total diversity from one million sequenced T cells were regarded as lower bounds and underestimates.

With respect to this clonotype: Its binding antigen is unknown. No much larger clone is present one base from it, and per-base qualities are unavailable.

Libraries were made using 5' RACE. TCRdb records Illumina HiSeq 2500 as the sequencer. A second about 7 to 11 cycle PCR used a sample-barcoded 5' primer and a J-beta primer mix. A unique molecular identifier was introduced onto each TCR beta cDNA molecule by a template-switch 5' adaptor carrying 12 random nucleotides. At least 2.5 million CDR3-containing paired-end reads were obtained from each sample. First-strand cDNA was synthesized from all RNA with the Mint cDNA synthesis kit, primed by a TRBC-specific oligonucleotide. After uracil-DNA glycosylase treatment, a first 18-cycle PCR used universal primers M1SS and BC2_uni_R on all cDNA. The study's own analysis went as follows. For normalization, 1 million high-quality reads, each with a distinct molecular identifier, were randomly selected from each sample. Reads with shared molecular identifiers were discarded instead of being binned into consensus sequences. MiTCR, with a Q25 quality threshold and the strictest error-elimination algorithm, was used for CDR3 identification, clonotype clustering and error correction. Lower-bound total TCR beta diversity was estimated with a nonparametric unseen species model using Euler transformation. TCRdb's own reprocessing of the public reads used fastp at Q25 and MiXCR and kept productive beta chains. Each CDR3 protein appears once, grouped with its most common genes and DNA. Clone size and V and J calls follow TCRdb, not the original study. This sample holds roughly 1,700,000 distinct CDR3 sequences; 25% to 30% were observed only once. 6.5% to 8.5% of the sample goes to the ten largest clones.

The donors were 40 or so Caucasian individuals from Russia, aged 6 to 90 years, who were systemically healthy. Approximately 10 milliliters of peripheral blood were collected from each donor into EDTA-treated Vacutainer tubes. Ficoll-Paque density-gradient centrifugation was used to isolate PBMCs, with at least 7 million per sample. Total RNA was extracted from PBMCs with Trizol reagent, with at least 5.5 micrograms obtained per sample. The percentages of naive CD45RAhigh/CD27high T cells were determined by flow cytometry on a PBMC aliquot from every donor. From cysteine to phenylalanine, the CDR3 is 13 amino acids long. The only DNA kept is the CDR3, 39 bases in frame from the first base. V and J are truncated by 0 bases and 5 bases respectively, leaving an intervening sequence of 7 bases. Sequences SGHTA (CDR1) and FQGNSA (CDR2) are obtained from the germline V gene.

This clonotype originated in a woman under 40 in good health. Sequenced: blood. The chain is encoded by TRBV7-2 joined to TRBJ1-1; too little of a D gene remains to name it. This receptor carries the CDR3 CASSLAPVTEAFF. The DNA reads TGTGCCAGCAGCTTAGCGCCTGTTACTGAAGCTTTCTTT.